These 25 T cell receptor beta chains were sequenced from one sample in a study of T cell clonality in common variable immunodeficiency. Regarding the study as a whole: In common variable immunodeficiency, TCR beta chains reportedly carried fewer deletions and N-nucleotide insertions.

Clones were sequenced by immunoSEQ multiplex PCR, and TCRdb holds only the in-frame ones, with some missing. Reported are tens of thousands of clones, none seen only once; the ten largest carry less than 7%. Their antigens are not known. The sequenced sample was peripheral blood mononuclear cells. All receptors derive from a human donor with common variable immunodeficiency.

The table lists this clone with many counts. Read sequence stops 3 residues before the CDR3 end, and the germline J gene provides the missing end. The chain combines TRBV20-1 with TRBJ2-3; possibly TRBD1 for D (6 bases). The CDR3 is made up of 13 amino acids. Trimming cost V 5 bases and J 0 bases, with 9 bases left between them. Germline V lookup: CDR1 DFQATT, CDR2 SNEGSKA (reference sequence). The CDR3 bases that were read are TGCAGTGCTCGGACAGCTAGCACAGATACG. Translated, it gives CSARTASTDT. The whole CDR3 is CSARTASTDTQYF.

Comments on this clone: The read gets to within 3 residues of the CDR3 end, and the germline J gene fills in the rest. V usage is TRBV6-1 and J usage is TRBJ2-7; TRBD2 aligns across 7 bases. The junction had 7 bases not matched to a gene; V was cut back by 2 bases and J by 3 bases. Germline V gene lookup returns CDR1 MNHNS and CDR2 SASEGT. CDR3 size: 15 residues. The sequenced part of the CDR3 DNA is TGTGCCAGCAGTGAAACGGCTAGCGGTTACTACGAG. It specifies CASSETASGYYE. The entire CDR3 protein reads CASSETASGYYEQYF.

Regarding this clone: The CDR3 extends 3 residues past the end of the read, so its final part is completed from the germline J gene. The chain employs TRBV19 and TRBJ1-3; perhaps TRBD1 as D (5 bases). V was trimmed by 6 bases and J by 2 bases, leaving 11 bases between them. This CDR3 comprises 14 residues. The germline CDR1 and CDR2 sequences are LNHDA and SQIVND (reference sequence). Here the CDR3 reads CASRPRGAGNTIYF. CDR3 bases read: TGTGCCAGTAGGCCGAGGGGAGCTGGAAACACC.

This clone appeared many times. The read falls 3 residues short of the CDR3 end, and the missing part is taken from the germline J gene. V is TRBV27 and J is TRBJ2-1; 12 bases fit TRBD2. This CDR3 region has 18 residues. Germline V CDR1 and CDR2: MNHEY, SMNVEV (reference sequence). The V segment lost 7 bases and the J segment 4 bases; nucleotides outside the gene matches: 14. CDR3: CASTPRLAGVSDYNEQFF. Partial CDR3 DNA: TGTGCCAGCACCCCCAGACTAGCGGGAGTTTCGGATTACAATGAG.

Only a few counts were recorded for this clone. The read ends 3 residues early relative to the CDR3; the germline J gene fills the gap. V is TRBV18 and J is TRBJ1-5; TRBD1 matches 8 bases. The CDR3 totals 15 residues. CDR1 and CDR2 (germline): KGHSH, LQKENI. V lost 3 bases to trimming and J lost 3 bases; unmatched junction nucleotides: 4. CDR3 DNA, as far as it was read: TGTGCCAGCTCACCGGACAGGGTCCTCAATCAGCCC. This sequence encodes CASSPDRVLNQP. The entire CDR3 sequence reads CASSPDRVLNQPQHF.

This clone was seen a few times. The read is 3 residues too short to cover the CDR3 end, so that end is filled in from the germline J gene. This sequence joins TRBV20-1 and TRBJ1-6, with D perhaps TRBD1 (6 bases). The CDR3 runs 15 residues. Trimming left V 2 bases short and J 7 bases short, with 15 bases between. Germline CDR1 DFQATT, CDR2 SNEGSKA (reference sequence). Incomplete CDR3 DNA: TGCAGTGCTAGAACGGGGGGCGGATGGAATTCACCC. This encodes CSARTGGGWNSP. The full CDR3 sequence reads CSARTGGGWNSPLHF.

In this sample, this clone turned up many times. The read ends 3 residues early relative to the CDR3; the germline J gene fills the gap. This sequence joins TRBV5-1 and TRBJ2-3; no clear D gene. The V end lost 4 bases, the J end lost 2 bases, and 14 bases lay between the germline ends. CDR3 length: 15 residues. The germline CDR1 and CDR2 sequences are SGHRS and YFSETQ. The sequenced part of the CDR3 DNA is TGCGCCAGCAGCCTAAATATAGCTAACACAGATACG. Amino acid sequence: CASSLNIANTDT. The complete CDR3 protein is CASSLNIANTDTQYF.

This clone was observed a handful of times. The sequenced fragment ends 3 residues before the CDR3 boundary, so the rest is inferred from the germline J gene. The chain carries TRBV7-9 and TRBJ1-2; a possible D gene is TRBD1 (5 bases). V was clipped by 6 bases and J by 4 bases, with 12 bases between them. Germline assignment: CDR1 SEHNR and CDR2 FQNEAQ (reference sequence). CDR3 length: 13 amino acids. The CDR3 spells CASSSQGSYGYTF. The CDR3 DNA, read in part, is TGTGCCAGCAGTTCTCAGGGAAGCTATGGC.

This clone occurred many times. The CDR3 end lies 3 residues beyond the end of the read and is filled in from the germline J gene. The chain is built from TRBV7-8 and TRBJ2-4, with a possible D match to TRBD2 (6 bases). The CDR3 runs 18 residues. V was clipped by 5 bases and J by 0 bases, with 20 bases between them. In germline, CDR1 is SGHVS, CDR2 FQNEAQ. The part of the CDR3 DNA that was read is TGTGCCAGCAGCCTGATACGTGGAGGGCAGCTAGCCAAAAACATT. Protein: CASSLIRGGQLAKNI. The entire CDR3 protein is CASSLIRGGQLAKNIQYF.

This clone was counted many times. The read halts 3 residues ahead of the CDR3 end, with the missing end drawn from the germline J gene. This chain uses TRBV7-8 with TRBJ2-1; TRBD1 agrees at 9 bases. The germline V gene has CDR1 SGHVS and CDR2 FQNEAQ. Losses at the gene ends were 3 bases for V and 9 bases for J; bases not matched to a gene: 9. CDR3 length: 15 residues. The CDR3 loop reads CASSLVTGGYVEQFF. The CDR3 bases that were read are TGTGCCAGCAGCTTGGTAACAGGGGGCTATGTTGAG. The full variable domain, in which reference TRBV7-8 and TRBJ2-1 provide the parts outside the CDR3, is GAGVSQSPRYKVAKRGQDVALRCDPISGHVSLFWYQQALGQGPEFLTYFQNEAQLDKSGLPSDRFFAERPEGSVSTLKIQRTQQEDSAVYLCASSLVTGGYVEQFFGPGTRLTVL.

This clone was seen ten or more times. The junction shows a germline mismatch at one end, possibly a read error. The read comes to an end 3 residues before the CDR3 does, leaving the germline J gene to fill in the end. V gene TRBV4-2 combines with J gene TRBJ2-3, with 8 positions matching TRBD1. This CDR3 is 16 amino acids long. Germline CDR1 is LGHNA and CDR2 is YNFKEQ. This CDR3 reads CASSQAGQGGGDTQYF. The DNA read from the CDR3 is TGCGCCAGCAGCCAAGCAGGACAGGGTGGAGGAGATACG.

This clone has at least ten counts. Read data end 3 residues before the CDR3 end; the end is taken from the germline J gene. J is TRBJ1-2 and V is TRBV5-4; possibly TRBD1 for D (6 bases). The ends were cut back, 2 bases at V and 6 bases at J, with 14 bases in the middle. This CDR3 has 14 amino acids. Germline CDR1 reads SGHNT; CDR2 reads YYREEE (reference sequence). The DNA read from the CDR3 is TGTGCCAGCAGCTTCAATGCAGGGGCGGATGGC. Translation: CASSFNAGADG. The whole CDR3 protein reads CASSFNAGADGYTF.

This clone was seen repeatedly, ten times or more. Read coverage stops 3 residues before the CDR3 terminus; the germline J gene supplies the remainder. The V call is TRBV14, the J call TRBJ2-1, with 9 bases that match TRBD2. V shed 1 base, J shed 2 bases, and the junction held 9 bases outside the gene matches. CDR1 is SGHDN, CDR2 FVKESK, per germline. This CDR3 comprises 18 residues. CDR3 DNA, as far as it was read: TGTGCCAGCAGCCAAGCCCCCCCTGCTAGCGGGACCTACAATGAG. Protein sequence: CASSQAPPASGTYNE. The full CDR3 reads CASSQAPPASGTYNEQFF.

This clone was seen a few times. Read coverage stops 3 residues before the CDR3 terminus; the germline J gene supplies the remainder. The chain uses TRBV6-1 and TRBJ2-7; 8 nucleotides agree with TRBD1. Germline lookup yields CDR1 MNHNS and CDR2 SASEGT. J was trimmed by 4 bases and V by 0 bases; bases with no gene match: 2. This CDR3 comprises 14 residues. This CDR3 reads CASSEANRGYEQYF. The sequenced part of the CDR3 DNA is TGTGCCAGCAGTGAAGCGAACAGGGGGTACGAG.

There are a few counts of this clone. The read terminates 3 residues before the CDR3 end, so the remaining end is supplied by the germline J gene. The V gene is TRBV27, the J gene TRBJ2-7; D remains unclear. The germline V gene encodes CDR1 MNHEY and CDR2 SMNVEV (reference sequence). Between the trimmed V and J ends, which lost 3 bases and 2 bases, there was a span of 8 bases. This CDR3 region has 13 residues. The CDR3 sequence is CASSFALPYEQYF. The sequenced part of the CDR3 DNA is TGTGCCAGCAGTTTTGCACTACCCTACGAG.

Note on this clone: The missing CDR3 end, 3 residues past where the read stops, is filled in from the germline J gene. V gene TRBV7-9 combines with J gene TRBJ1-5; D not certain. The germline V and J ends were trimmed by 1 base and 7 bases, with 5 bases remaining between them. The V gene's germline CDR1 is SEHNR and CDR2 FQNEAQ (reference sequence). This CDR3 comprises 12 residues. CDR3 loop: CASSLESQPQHF. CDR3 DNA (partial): TGTGCCAGCAGCTTAGAAAGCCAGCCC.

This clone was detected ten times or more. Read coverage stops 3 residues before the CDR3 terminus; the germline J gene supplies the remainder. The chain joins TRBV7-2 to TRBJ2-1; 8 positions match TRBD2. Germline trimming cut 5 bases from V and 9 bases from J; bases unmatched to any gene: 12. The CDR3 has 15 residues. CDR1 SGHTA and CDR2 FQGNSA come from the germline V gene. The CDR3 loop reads CASSPSGTRYGEQFF. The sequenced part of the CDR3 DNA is TGTGCCAGCAGCCCCTCAGGGACTAGATACGGTGAG.

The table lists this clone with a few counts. The CDR3 DNA, read in part, is TGTGCCTGGAGTGTCCAGGGGGCTGGTAATGAAAAA. Its translation: CAWSVQGAGNEK. The full-length CDR3 reads as CAWSVQGAGNEKLFF. The gene calls are TRBV30 and TRBJ1-4, with TRBD1 identical over 8 bases. Read coverage stops 3 residues before the CDR3 terminus; the germline J gene supplies the remainder. The germline gives CDR1 GTSNPN, CDR2 SVGIG (reference sequence). V was pared by 0 bases and J by 4 bases, with 4 bases of the junction left unmatched. The CDR3 has 15 amino acids.

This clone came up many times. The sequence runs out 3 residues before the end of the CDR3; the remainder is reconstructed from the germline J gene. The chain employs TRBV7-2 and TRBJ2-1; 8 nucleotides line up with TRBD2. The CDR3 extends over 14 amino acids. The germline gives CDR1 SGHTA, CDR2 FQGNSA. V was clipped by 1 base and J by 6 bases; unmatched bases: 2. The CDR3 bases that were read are TGTGCCAGCAGCTTAGTAGCGGGGCCCAATGAG. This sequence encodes CASSLVAGPNE. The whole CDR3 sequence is CASSLVAGPNEQFF.

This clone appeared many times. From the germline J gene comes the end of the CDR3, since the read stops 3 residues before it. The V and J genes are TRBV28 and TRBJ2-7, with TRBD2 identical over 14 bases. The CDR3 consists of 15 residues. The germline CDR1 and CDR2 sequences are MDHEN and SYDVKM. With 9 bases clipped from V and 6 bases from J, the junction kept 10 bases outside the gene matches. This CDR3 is CASRSGLAGVGEQYF. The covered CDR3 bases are TGTGCCAGTCGTTCGGGACTAGCGGGAGTTGGCGAG.

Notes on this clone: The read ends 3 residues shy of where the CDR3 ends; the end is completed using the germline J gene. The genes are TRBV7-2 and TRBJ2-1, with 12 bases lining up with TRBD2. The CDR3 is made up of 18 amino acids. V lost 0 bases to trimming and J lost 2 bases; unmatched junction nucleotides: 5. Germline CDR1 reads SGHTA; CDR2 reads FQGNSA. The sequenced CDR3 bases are TGTGCCAGCAGCTTAGCGCCTAGCGGGAGGGTCCCCTACAATGAG. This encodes CASSLAPSGRVPYNE. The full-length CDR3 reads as CASSLAPSGRVPYNEQFF. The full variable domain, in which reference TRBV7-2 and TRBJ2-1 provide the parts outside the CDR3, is GAGVSQSPSNKVTEKGKDVELRCDPISGHTALYWYRQSLGQGLEFLIYFQGNSAPDKSGLPSDRFSAERTGGSVSTLTIQRTQQEDSAVYLCASSLAPSGRVPYNEQFFGPGTRLTVL.

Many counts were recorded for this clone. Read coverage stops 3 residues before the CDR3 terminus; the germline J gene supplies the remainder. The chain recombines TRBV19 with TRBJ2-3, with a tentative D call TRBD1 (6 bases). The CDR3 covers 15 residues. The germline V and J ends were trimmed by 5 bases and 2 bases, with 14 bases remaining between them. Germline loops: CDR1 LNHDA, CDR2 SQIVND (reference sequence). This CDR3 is CASSGQTGNTDTQYF. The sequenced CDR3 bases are TGTGCCAGTAGTGGCCAGACAGGTAACACAGATACG.

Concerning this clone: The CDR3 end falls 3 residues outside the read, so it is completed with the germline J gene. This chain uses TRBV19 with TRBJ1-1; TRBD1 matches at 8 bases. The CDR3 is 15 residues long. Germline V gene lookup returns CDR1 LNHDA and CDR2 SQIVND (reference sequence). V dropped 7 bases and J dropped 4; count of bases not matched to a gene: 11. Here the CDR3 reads CASNPDRGGTTEAFF. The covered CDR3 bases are TGTGCCAGTAATCCCGACAGGGGAGGAACCACTGAA.

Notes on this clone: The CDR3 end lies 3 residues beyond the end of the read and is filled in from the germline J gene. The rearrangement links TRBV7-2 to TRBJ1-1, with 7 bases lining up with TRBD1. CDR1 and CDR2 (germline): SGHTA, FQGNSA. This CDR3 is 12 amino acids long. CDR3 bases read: TGTGCCAGCAGCTTAGAGGGGGCTAGA. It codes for CASSLEGAR. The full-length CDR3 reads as CASSLEGARAFF.

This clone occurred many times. The CDR3 is CASSLASVAESYEQYF. The CDR3 bases that were read are TGTGCCAGCAGCTTAGCGTCGGTAGCCGAATCATACGAG. The V call is TRBV7-2, the J call TRBJ2-7; D unresolved. The CDR3 extends 3 residues past the end of the read, so its final part is completed from the germline J gene. CDR3 length equals 16 residues. Germline V gene lookup returns CDR1 SGHTA and CDR2 FQGNSA. Trimming left V 0 bases short and J 4 bases short, with 16 bases between. Full variable domain (missing parts from reference TRBV7-2 and TRBJ2-7): GAGVSQSPSNKVTEKGKDVELRCDPISGHTALYWYRQSLGQGLEFLIYFQGNSAPDKSGLPSDRFSAERTGGSVSTLTIQRTQQEDSAVYLCASSLASVAESYEQYFGPGTRLTVT.